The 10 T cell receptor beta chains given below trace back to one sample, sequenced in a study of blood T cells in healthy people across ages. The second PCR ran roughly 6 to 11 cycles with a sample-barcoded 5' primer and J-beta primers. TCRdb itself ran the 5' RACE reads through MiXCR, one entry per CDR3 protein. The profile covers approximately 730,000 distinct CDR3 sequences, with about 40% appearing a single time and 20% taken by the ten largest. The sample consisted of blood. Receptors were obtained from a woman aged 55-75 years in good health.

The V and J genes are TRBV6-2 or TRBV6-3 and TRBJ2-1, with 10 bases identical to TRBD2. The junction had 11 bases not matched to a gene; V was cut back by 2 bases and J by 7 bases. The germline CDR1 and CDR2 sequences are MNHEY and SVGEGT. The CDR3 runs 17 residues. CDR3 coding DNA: TGTGCCAGCAGTTACCCCGCTAGACTAGCGGGCGGGAATGAGCAGTTCTTC. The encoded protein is CASSYPARLAGGNEQFF.

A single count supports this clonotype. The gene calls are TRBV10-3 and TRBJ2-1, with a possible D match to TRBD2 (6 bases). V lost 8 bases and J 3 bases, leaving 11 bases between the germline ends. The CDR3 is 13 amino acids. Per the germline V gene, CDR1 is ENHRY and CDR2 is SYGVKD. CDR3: CAILDSGYNEQFF. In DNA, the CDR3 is TGTGCCATCTTGGATAGCGGCTACAATGAGCAGTTCTTC.

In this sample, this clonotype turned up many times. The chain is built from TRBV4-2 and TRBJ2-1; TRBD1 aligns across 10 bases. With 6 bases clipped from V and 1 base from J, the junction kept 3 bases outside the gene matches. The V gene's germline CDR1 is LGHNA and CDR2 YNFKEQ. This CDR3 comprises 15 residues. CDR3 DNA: TGTGCCAGCAGTCCGGGACAGGGGTCCTACAATGAGCAGTTCTTC. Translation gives CASSPGQGSYNEQFF.

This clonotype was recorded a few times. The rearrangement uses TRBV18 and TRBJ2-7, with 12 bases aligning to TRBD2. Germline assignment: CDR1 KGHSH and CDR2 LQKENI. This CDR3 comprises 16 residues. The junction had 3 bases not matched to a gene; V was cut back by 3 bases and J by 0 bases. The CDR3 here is CASSPGLAGSSYEQYF. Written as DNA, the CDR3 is TGTGCCAGCTCACCGGGACTAGCGGGTAGCTCCTACGAGCAGTACTTC. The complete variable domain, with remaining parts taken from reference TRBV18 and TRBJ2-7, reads NAGVMQNPRHLVRRRGQEARLRCSPMKGHSHVYWYRQLPEEGLKFMVYLQKENIIDESGMPKERFSAEFPKEGPSILRIQQVVRGDSAAYFCASSPGLAGSSYEQYFGPGTRLTVT.

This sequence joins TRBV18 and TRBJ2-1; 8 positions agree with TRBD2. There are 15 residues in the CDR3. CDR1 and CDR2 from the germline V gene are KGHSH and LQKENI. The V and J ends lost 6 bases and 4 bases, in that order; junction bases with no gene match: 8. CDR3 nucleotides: TGTGCCAGCTCGCCGGGAGCGGGGGAATACAATGAGCAGTTCTTC. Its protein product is CASSPGAGEYNEQFF.

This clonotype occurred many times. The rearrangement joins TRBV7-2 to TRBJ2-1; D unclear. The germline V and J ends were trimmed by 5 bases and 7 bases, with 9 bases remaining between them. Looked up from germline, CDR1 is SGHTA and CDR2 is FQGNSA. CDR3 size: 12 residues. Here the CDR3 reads CASSLWGNEQFF. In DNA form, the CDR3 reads TGTGCCAGCAGCCTGTGGGGTAATGAGCAGTTCTTC. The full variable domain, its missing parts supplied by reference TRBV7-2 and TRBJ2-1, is GAGVSQSPSNKVTEKGKDVELRCDPISGHTALYWYRQSLGQGLEFLIYFQGNSAPDKSGLPSDRFSAERTGGSVSTLTIQRTQQEDSAVYLCASSLWGNEQFFGPGTRLTVL.

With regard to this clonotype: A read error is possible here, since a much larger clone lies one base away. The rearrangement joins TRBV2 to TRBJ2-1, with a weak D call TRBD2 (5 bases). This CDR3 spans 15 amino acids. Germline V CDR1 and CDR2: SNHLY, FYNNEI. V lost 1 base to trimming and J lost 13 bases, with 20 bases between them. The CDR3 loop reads CASSEVGLERETQFF. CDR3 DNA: TGTGCCAGCAGTGAAGTTGGCCTAGAGAGGGAGACCCAGTTCTTC.

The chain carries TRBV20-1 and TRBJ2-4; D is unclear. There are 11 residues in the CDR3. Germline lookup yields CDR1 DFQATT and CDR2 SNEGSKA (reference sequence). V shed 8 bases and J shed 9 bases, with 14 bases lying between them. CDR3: CSPITSPIQYF. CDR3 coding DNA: TGCAGTCCAATCACAAGCCCCATTCAGTACTTC.

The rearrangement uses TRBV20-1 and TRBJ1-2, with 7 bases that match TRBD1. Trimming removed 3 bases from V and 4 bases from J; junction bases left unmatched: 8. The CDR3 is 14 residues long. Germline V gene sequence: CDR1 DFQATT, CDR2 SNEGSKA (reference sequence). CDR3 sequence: CSARGQPGGYGYTF. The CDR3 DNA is TGCAGTGCTAGGGGACAGCCAGGCGGCTATGGCTACACCTTC.

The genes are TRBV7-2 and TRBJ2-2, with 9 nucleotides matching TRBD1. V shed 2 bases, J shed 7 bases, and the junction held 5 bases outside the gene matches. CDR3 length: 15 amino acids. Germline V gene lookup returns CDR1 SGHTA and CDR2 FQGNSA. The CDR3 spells CASSLTGGGGGELFF. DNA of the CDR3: TGTGCCAGCAGCTTAACAGGGGGCGGAGGCGGGGAGCTGTTTTTT.